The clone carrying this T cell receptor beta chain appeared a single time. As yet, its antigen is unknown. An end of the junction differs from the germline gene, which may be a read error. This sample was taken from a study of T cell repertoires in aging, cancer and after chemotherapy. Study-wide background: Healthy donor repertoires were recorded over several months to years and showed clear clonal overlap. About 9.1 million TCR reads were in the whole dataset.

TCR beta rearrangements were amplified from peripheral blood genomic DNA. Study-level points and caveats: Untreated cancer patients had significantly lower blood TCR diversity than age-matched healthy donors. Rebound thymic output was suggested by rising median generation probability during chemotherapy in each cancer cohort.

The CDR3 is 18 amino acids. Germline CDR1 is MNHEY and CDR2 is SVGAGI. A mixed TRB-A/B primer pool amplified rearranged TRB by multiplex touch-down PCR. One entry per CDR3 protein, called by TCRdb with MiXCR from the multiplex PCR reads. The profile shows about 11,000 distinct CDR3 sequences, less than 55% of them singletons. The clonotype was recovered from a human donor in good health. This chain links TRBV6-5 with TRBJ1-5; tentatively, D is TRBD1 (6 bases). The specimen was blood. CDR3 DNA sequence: TGTGCCAGCAGTTCGGTTCCCGGGACAATGGGCTACAATCAGCACCAGCATTTT. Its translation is CASSSVPGTMGYNQHQHF.